Only one count was recorded for the clone carrying this T cell receptor beta chain. These data belong to a study of graft-versus-host responses after intestinal transplantation. The trim removed 5 bases at V and 6 bases at J, leaving 5 bases unmatched. CDR3 size: 13 residues. Germline-derived CDR1 and CDR2 are SGHAT and FQNNGV. Clones were sequenced by immunoSEQ multiplex PCR, and TCRdb holds only the in-frame ones, with some missing. This repertoire shows roughly 97,000 clones, 90% found once; its top ten account for about 16%. Here the sequenced sample was PBMCs, taken 450 to 480 days after intestinal transplant. The V gene is TRBV11-2, the J gene TRBJ2-3, with TRBD2 identical over 7 bases. The source is a human patient who received an intestinal transplant, so some T cells may come from the graft donor. This CDR3 is CASSILGGDTQYF. The CDR3 coding sequence is TGTGCCAGCAGCATCCTCGGGGGGGATACGCAGTATTTT. The variable domain in full, completed from reference TRBV11-2 and TRBJ2-3, reads EAGVAQSPRYKIIEKRQSVAFWCNPISGHATLYWYQQILGQGPKLLIQFQNNGVVDDSQLPKDRFSAERLKGVDSTLKIQPAKLEDSAVYLCASSILGGDTQYFGPGTRLTVL.